Listed below are T cell receptor beta chains from one sample, sequenced in a study of human CD8 memory T cell subsets. TCRdb re-called the 5' RACE reads, yielding one record per CDR3 amino acid sequence without DNA. The clone table shows around 19,000 distinct CDR3 sequences, with the ten largest holding 5.4%. Sequencing was done on a sample of CD8+ T cells from PBMCs. The receptors were gathered from a human donor in good health. The CDR3 runs from the conserved cysteine through the conserved F or W. Clone size, where shown, is once, few, many, or a class for clones that have expanded.

v_gene,abundance,j_gene,CDR3aa
TRBV21-1,-,TRBJ2-7,CASSKDTQGRGEQYF
TRBV7-9,-,TRBJ2-7,CASRDLRNEQYF
TRBV4-2,-,TRBJ1-1,CASSQEWTENTEAFF
TRBV5-6,-,TRBJ2-7,CASSWATENYEQYF
TRBV6-5,-,TRBJ2-2,CASSYFGGSHTGELFF
TRBV7-9,-,TRBJ2-3,CASSSIAGQGADTQYF
TRBV7-2,-,TRBJ2-3,CASSRGLGTDTQYF
TRBV13,-,TRBJ2-1,CASSAPLAGEMNEQFF
TRBV6-5,-,TRBJ2-7,CASSLTSGNPYEQYF
TRBV7-2,-,TRBJ2-2,CASSFGNTGELFF
TRBV9,-,TRBJ2-1,CASSATTISYNEQFF
TRBV5-4,-,TRBJ1-1,CASSDGSQGAGTEAFF
TRBV20-1,-,TRBJ1-2,CSASVVTSNGYTF
TRBV12-3/TRBV12-4,-,TRBJ2-7,CASSQGPPEQYF
TRBV20-1,-,TRBJ2-1,CSANPLEGVRVNEQFF
TRBV6-5,-,TRBJ2-2,CASSPNPTANTGELFF
TRBV29-1,-,TRBJ1-2,CSVEGPISYGYTF
TRBV19,-,TRBJ2-7,CASSITGVSYEQYF
TRBV7-9,-,TRBJ1-4,CASSLGEGPSVANEKLFF
TRBV20-1,-,TRBJ2-2,CSARDPLAGNTGELFF
TRBV20-1,medium-sized,TRBJ2-7,CSARGREIYEQYF
TRBV20-1,-,TRBJ2-2,CSANSYSTSGSNTGELFF
TRBV7-2,-,TRBJ2-1,CASSLWTSGRNEQFF
TRBV12-3/TRBV12-4,-,TRBJ2-6,CASSHRSGANVLTF
TRBV7-9,-,TRBJ2-7,CASSSSGRALEQYF
TRBV14,-,TRBJ1-1,CASSQGQLNTEAFF
TRBV7-8,-,TRBJ2-5,CASSLKHGGAQETQYF
TRBV6-2/TRBV6-3,-,TRBJ2-7,CASSYSRDRGDYEQYF
TRBV29-1,-,TRBJ2-7,CSVVGGGYEQYF
TRBV14,-,TRBJ2-3,CASSQGLVDTQYF
TRBV7-3,-,TRBJ2-3,CASSLIQADTQYF
TRBV28,-,TRBJ2-3,CASRTSGSTDTQYF
TRBV11-2,-,TRBJ2-7,CASSLGAGAIYEQYF
TRBV11-3,-,TRBJ2-1,CASSQGHEQFF
TRBV19,-,TRBJ2-7,CASSIHLGSYEQYF
TRBV11-1,medium-sized,TRBJ2-5,CASSALGETQYF
TRBV6-5,medium-sized,TRBJ1-2,CASSSNPEAPYGYTF
TRBV7-9,-,TRBJ2-7,CASSPQSGYEQYF
TRBV5-4,medium-sized,TRBJ1-1,CASSFFGGTEAFF
TRBV5-5,-,TRBJ2-7,CASSWGQGRYEQYF
TRBV4-1,-,TRBJ2-7,CASSQGSQQTYEQYF
TRBV7-2,-,TRBJ2-7,CASSYLGTNYEQYF
TRBV12-3/TRBV12-4,medium-sized,TRBJ2-1,CASSSGQGYNEQFF
TRBV12-3/TRBV12-4,medium-sized,TRBJ2-1,CASSRQGNEQFF
TRBV7-9,-,TRBJ2-2,CASSPPRQGGGGELFF
TRBV23-1,-,TRBJ2-2,CAPSRTNTGELFF
TRBV2,-,TRBJ2-5,CASSDSSEETQYF
TRBV6-5,-,TRBJ2-3,CASSYGTGTDTQYF
TRBV15,-,TRBJ2-3,CATSRLGLAEATDTQYF
TRBV6-1,-,TRBJ1-5,CASRDRDNNQPQHF
TRBV27,-,TRBJ2-2,CASKLAGGYTGELFF
TRBV5-1,-,TRBJ1-1,CASSRGTGDEAFF
TRBV20-1,medium-sized,TRBJ1-2,CSASTPLELANYGYTF
TRBV20-1,-,TRBJ1-5,CSANLGGQGLRQPQHF